This TCR beta chain comes out of a study of CD8 T cells in ankylosing spondylitis. Study-level findings and limits: Researchers reportedly found disease-linked clones significantly enriched in matched ankylosing spondylitis synovial fluid. Disease-linked clones were found to be CD8+ and relatively rare in peripheral blood.

Looked up from germline, CDR1 is SGDLS and CDR2 is YYNGEE. Between the trimmed V and J ends, which lost 1 base and 10 bases, there was a span of 8 bases. This CDR3 comprises 12 residues. This clonotype was counted ten times or more. Its target is unknown. TCRdb ran MiXCR on the 5' RACE reads and lists one entry per CDR3 protein. The table has roughly 42,000 distinct CDR3 sequences, less than 3.5% seen once. The genes are TRBV9 and TRBJ1-4, with a weak D call TRBD1 (5 bases). The receptor's source is a male donor with ankylosing spondylitis or in good health (not recorded which). Sequences were obtained from blood, either unsorted or a sorted T cell fraction (not recorded which). The CDR3 DNA reads as TGTGCCAGCAGCGTATTGGGGGGAAAACTGTTTTTT. Translation gives CASSVLGGKLFF.